These 28 T cell receptor beta chains were sequenced from one sample in a study of beta chain features in type 1 diabetes (dated by TCRdb to the late 2010s). The receptor library was made with the immunoSEQ multiplex PCR assay. The entire isolated RNA was reverse transcribed using the High Capacity cDNA Reverse Transcription Kit, and thus expressed TCRB transcripts were sequenced. The table comes from immuneACCESS by way of TCRdb, which keeps in-frame sequences with V and J called. Part of the clones is missing from these tables; in studies checked, under half for an unresolved V gene and the rest for unknown reasons. The sample has approximately 360,000 clones on record, approximately 12% of them singletons. Approximately 0.01% of the sample is taken by the ten largest. Beyond this particular receptor, the publication reports: In all four CD4+ subsets, TCRB CDR3 length was moderately but significantly shorter in type 1 diabetes patients.

What these receptors recognize is not known. Sequenced sample: naive CD4+ T cells from blood. This specimen's cell subset or site label, per the study, means: true naive CD4+ T cells. These receptors all come from a woman aged 18-29 years with type 1 diabetes.

The V gene is TRBV7-2, the J gene TRBJ1-5; TRBD1 agrees at 8 bases. This CDR3 spans 14 amino acids. Germline V gene sequence: CDR1 SGHTA, CDR2 FQGNSA. Trimming took 5 bases from V and 6 from J; bases not matched to a gene: 6. In nucleotides, the CDR3 is TGTGCCAGCAGCCTAACAGGGGGGCTTCAGCCCCAGCATTTT. It codes for CASSLTGGLQPQHF.

In this sample, this clone turned up a few times. The gene calls are TRBV28 and TRBJ2-3, with 11 bases aligning to TRBD1. This CDR3 is 15 amino acids long. V shed 6 bases, J shed 2 bases, and the junction held 4 bases outside the gene matches. CDR1 is MDHEN and CDR2 is SYDVKM in the germline V gene. In DNA form, the CDR3 reads TGTGCCAGCAGGGGACAGGGGGTCCTCACAGATACGCAGTATTTT. Translating it yields CASRGQGVLTDTQYF.

This clone was seen a few times. The V and J genes are TRBV14 and TRBJ2-7; weak D call: TRBD1 (6 bases). There are 16 residues in the CDR3. Germline CDR1 is SGHDN and CDR2 is FVKESK. The V and J ends lost 4 bases and 1 base respectively, with 17 bases between them. The CDR3 reads CASSRIQGSRSYEQYF. CDR3 sequence (DNA): TGTGCCAGCAGCCGGATACAGGGATCGCGATCCTACGAGCAGTACTTC.

This chain links TRBV27 with TRBJ2-1; 7 positions agree with TRBD2. The CDR3 has 16 amino acids. V gave up 2 bases and J gave up 3 bases; unmatched junction bases: 7. Germline V gene sequence: CDR1 MNHEY, CDR2 SMNVEV (reference sequence). The CDR3 sequence: CASSLTAGVSYNEQFF. As DNA, the CDR3 is TGTGCCAGCAGTTTAACGGCGGGAGTAAGCTACAATGAGCAGTTCTTC.

This sequence joins TRBV5-6 and TRBJ2-7; a weak D match, TRBD1 (5 bases). The V end was cut by 0 bases, the J end by 6 bases, with 19 bases between. Germline V gives CDR1 SGHDT, CDR2 YYEEEE. This CDR3 is 16 amino acids long. DNA of the CDR3: TGTGCCAGCAGCTTGGGACAGCTTTCCCCACCTGGCGAGCAGTACTTC. This sequence encodes CASSLGQLSPPGEQYF.

This clone was detected a few times. The chain carries TRBV29-1 and TRBJ2-7; possible D gene TRBD1, 6 bases. The germline V gene encodes CDR1 SQVTM and CDR2 ANQGSEA. V was clipped by 2 bases and J by 6 bases, with 14 bases between them. This CDR3 contains 13 residues. CDR3 region: CSVEKDRMTEQYF. CDR3 sequence (DNA): TGCAGCGTTGAAAAGGACAGAATGACCGAGCAGTACTTC.

In this sample, this clone turned up a few times. The J gene is TRBJ2-5, the V gene TRBV7-2, with TRBD1 identical over 11 bases. Trimming took 3 bases from V and 6 from J; bases not matched to a gene: 9. Germline assignment: CDR1 SGHTA and CDR2 FQGNSA. CDR3 length equals 16 residues. The chain's CDR3 is CASSLAGTGGSQTQYF. CDR3 nucleotides: TGTGCCAGCAGCTTGGCCGGGACAGGGGGTTCACAGACCCAGTACTTC.

CDR3 nucleotide sequence: TGTGCCAGCAGTTCGTATTTGGGCGGGGAGACCCAGTACTTC. Its translation: CASSSYLGGETQYF. The chain couples TRBV28 to TRBJ2-5; tentative D call: TRBD2 (5 bases). The CDR3 has 14 amino acids. V lost 4 bases and J lost 5, with 14 bases in between. Germline CDR1 is MDHEN and CDR2 is SYDVKM.

The chain carries TRBV13 and TRBJ2-1; TRBD2 matches 7 bases. This CDR3 contains 13 residues. V lost 7 bases to trimming and J lost 11 bases; unmatched junction nucleotides: 11. CDR1 and CDR2 (germline): PRHDT, FYEKMQ (reference sequence). CDR3 sequence reads: CASTLLREPKQFF. Written as DNA, the CDR3 is TGTGCCAGCACCCTATTGCGGGAGCCAAAGCAGTTCTTC.

This clone has more than one count but fewer than ten. This sequence joins TRBV25-1 and TRBJ2-7, with 10 positions matching TRBD1. The CDR3 is 15 residues long. J lost 2 bases, V lost 6 bases, and 7 bases had no gene match. The germline gives CDR1 MGHDK, CDR2 SYGVNS. The CDR3 protein is CASRLDRGFTYEQYF. In DNA, the CDR3 is TGTGCCAGCAGGTTGGACAGGGGGTTTACCTACGAGCAGTACTTC.

The chain uses TRBV2 and TRBJ2-7; 9 nucleotides line up with TRBD2. The V and J ends lost 3 bases and 6 bases, in that order; junction bases with no gene match: 6. The germline V gene has CDR1 SNHLY and CDR2 FYNNEI. This CDR3 spans 14 amino acids. The CDR3 reads CASSEASGILEQYF. DNA of the CDR3: TGTGCCAGCAGTGAGGCTAGCGGGATTCTCGAGCAGTACTTC.

The rearrangement joins TRBV4-1 to TRBJ1-2; 7 bases are shared with TRBD1. Trimming cost V 3 bases and J 8 bases; bases outside gene matches: 9. The CDR3 covers 14 residues. From germline, CDR1 is MGHRA and CDR2 YSYEKL. The CDR3 loop is CASSQGDRARGYTF. CDR3 in DNA: TGCGCCAGCAGCCAGGGAGACAGGGCGCGAGGCTACACCTTC.

The table lists this clone with a few counts. The sample carries other DNA sequences with the same CDR3. The J gene is TRBJ1-4, the V gene TRBV29-1; 8 nucleotides match TRBD1. The length of the CDR3 is 13 residues. The V gene's germline CDR1 is SQVTM and CDR2 ANQGSEA. Germline trimming cut 3 bases from V and 7 bases from J; bases unmatched to any gene: 4. The CDR3, as DNA: TGCAGCGTTGACAGGGGGCAGGGTGAAAAACTGTTTTTT. Its translation: CSVDRGQGEKLFF.

This clone turned up a few times. The chain uses TRBV19 and TRBJ1-5; the match to TRBD1 covers 7 bases. Germline CDR1 LNHDA, CDR2 SQIVND (reference sequence). V lost 9 bases and J lost 6; bases outside the gene matches: 11. The CDR3 consists of 14 residues. The CDR3: CASSDSGGVQPQHF. As DNA, the CDR3 is TGTGCCAGCAGCGACTCAGGGGGTGTTCAGCCCCAGCATTTT. The variable domain in full, completed from reference TRBV19 and TRBJ1-5, reads DGGITQSPKYLFRKEGQNVTLSCEQNLNHDAMYWYRQDPGQGLRLIYYSQIVNDFQKGDIAEGYSVSREKKESFPLTVTSAQKNPTAFYLCASSDSGGVQPQHFGDGTRLSIL.

The count of this clone is one. The chain has TRBV7-8 and TRBJ2-5, with no clear D. Trimming cost V 5 bases and J 7 bases, with 11 bases left between them. Germline CDR1 and CDR2: SGHVS and FQNEAQ. The CDR3 is made up of 12 amino acids. For the CDR3, the DNA is TGTGCCAGCAGCCCTAGTAGTTCGACCCAGTACTTC. Amino acid sequence: CASSPSSSTQYF. Looking up the rest from reference TRBV7-8 and TRBJ2-5 gives the full variable domain: GAGVSQSPRYKVAKRGQDVALRCDPISGHVSLFWYQQALGQGPEFLTYFQNEAQLDKSGLPSDRFFAERPEGSVSTLKIQRTQQEDSAVYLCASSPSSSTQYFGPGTRLLVL.

This chain uses TRBV30 with TRBJ2-7; 7 positions match TRBD2. Germline values: CDR1 GTSNPN, CDR2 SVGIG (reference sequence). J was trimmed by 3 bases and V by 3 bases; bases with no gene match: 8. The CDR3 length is 14 residues. CDR3 sequence (DNA): TGTGCCTGGAGGGCCGGGGAGGGGTTCTACGAGCAGTACTTC. Protein sequence: CAWRAGEGFYEQYF.

There are a few counts of this clone. The same CDR3 is also encoded by other DNA sequences in this sample. The chain joins TRBV7-2 to TRBJ2-3; 8 nucleotides agree with TRBD1. Per the germline V gene, CDR1 is SGHTA and CDR2 is FQGNSA. Trimming at V came to 5 bases and at J to 3 bases, leaving 1 base not matched to a gene. This CDR3 contains 13 residues. The CDR3 DNA is TGTGCCAGCAGCCGACAGGGGACAGATACGCAGTATTTT. Protein: CASSRQGTDTQYF.

This clone turned up a few times. The chain links TRBV5-4 to TRBJ2-2; 12 nucleotides line up with TRBD2. Germline loops: CDR1 SGHNT, CDR2 YYREEE (reference sequence). The CDR3 loop spans 16 amino acids. Trimming at V came to 4 bases and at J to 1 base, leaving 2 bases not matched to a gene. CDR3 loop: CASSGTSGRNTGELFF. DNA of the CDR3: TGTGCCAGCAGCGGGACTAGCGGGCGGAACACCGGGGAGCTGTTTTTT. Looking up the rest from reference TRBV5-4 and TRBJ2-2 gives the full variable domain: ETGVTQSPTHLIKTRGQQVTLRCSSQSGHNTVSWYQQALGQGPQFIFQYYREEENGRGNFPPRFSGLQFPNYSSELNVNALELDDSALYLCASSGTSGRNTGELFFGEGSRLTVL.

This clone was counted only a few times. J is TRBJ2-1 and V is TRBV7-9, with 7 bases fitting TRBD2. The V gene end was trimmed by 5 bases and the J gene end by 6 bases; junction bases not matched to a gene: 7. Per the germline V gene, CDR1 is SEHNR and CDR2 is FQNEAQ (reference sequence). This CDR3 is 14 amino acids long. CDR3 coding DNA: TGTGCCAGCAGCCCTAGGACTAGTGGCAATGAGCAGTTCTTC. It codes for CASSPRTSGNEQFF.

The rearrangement uses TRBV19 and TRBJ2-1; TRBD1 aligns across 8 bases. The CDR3 has 15 residues. J gave up 5 bases and V 5 bases, and 8 bases lay outside the gene matches. Looked up from germline, CDR1 is LNHDA and CDR2 is SQIVND (reference sequence). CDR3 region: CASSSDRTGNNEQFF. CDR3 bases: TGTGCCAGTAGTTCTGACCGGACAGGGAACAATGAGCAGTTCTTC.

This clone showed up just a few times. The chain combines TRBV7-9 with TRBJ2-7; D is undetermined. Trimming took off 3 bases at V and 0 bases at J, with 12 bases between the two ends. This CDR3 region has 15 residues. Germline-derived CDR1 and CDR2 are SEHNR and FQNEAQ (reference sequence). The CDR3: CASSLGSSSSYEQYF. The CDR3 coding sequence is TGTGCCAGCAGCTTGGGCAGTTCAAGCTCCTACGAGCAGTACTTC.

The gene calls are TRBV4-2 and TRBJ2-1; 11 nucleotides agree with TRBD2. Germline V gives CDR1 LGHNA, CDR2 YNFKEQ. J lost 8 bases, V lost 1 base, and 4 bases had no gene match. The CDR3 is 15 residues long. CDR3 nucleotide sequence: TGTGCCAGCAGCCAAGCACAGACTAGCGGGGATGAGCAGTTCTTC. Amino acid sequence: CASSQAQTSGDEQFF.

The V call is TRBV7-9, the J call TRBJ2-1; D is perhaps TRBD2 (6 bases). Germline V CDR1 and CDR2: SEHNR, FQNEAQ (reference sequence). This CDR3 comprises 15 residues. V lost 5 bases to trimming and J lost 3 bases, with 14 bases between them. CDR3 in DNA: TGTGCCAGCAGCCTCGGGGAGGACTTCTACAATGAGCAGTTCTTC. It translates to CASSLGEDFYNEQFF. Filled out from reference TRBV7-9 and TRBJ2-1, the complete variable domain reads DTGVSQNPRHKITKRGQNVTFRCDPISEHNRLYWYRQTLGQGPEFLTYFQNEAQLEKSRLLSDRFSAERPKGSFSTLEIQRTEQGDSAMYLCASSLGEDFYNEQFFGPGTRLTVL.

The genes are TRBV4-3 and TRBJ2-7; D unresolved. V was shortened by 5 bases and J by 7 bases, with 9 bases between the two germline ends. Germline loops: CDR1 LGHNA, CDR2 YSLEER. The CDR3 runs 11 residues. The CDR3 is CASSYLGEQYF. CDR3 bases: TGCGCCAGCAGCTACCTAGGAGAGCAGTACTTC.

The chain is built from TRBV10-3 and TRBJ2-5, with D hard to call. The CDR3 is made up of 15 amino acids. The V and J ends lost 0 bases and 5 bases respectively, with 13 bases between them. Germline lookup yields CDR1 ENHRY and CDR2 SYGVKD. The CDR3 sequence: CAISESTGSGETQYF. CDR3 nucleotides: TGTGCCATCAGTGAGTCGACCGGGTCCGGGGAGACCCAGTACTTC.

The genes are TRBV4-3 and TRBJ2-1; a weak D match, TRBD1 (5 bases). CDR3 size: 12 residues. V dropped 0 bases and J dropped 14 bases, with 11 bases sitting between them. CDR1 and CDR2 from the germline V gene are LGHNA and YSLEER. CDR3 residues: CASSQEKGPEFF. Written as DNA, the CDR3 is TGCGCCAGCAGCCAAGAGAAGGGGCCTGAGTTCTTC.

In DNA form, the CDR3 reads TGTGCCAGCAGCTTAAACAGTGTCTATGGCTACACCTTC. Its translation: CASSLNSVYGYTF. The chain couples TRBV7-9 to TRBJ1-2, with unresolved D. Trimming pared 2 bases from V and 4 bases from J, leaving 8 bases between. Germline V CDR1 and CDR2: SEHNR, FQNEAQ (reference sequence). The CDR3 has 13 residues.

The chain employs TRBV4-3 and TRBJ2-7, with D perhaps matching TRBD2 (6 bases). Germline values: CDR1 LGHNA, CDR2 YSLEER. This CDR3 is 15 amino acids long. V dropped 0 bases and J dropped 5 bases, with 14 bases sitting between them. In DNA form, the CDR3 reads TGCGCCAGCAGCCAAGAAGGCGGGACCGGCCACGAGCAGTACTTC. Translated: CASSQEGGTGHEQYF.